The source of this T cell receptor (beta chain) is a study of PD-1 blockade in classical Hodgkin lymphoma. The study's findings and limits: Diversity similar to that of newly diagnosed patients was seen at baseline in complete responders.

Profiling relied on immunoSEQ multiplex PCR, and the TCRdb table lists in-frame clones only, not all of them. The sample carries 21,000 or so clones, around 77% recorded once. Comments on this clone: The antigen is undetermined.

All the patients suffered relapse after autologous stem cell transplantation, and brentuximab vedotin exposure differed. V lost 0 bases and J lost 8, with 13 bases in between. Germline CDR1 reads SGHTA; CDR2 reads FQGNSA. The CDR3 runs to 14 residues. The sample in question was peripheral blood mononuclear cells (PBMCs), obtained before the second cycle of nivolumab. V usage is TRBV7-2 and J usage is TRBJ1-2; D possibly corresponds to TRBD1 (5 bases). The origin of this receptor is a human donor with classical Hodgkin lymphoma. The CDR3 reads CASSLANRMGGYTF. The DNA for the CDR3 is TGTGCCAGCAGCTTAGCCAACAGGATGGGAGGCTACACCTTC. The variable domain in full, with the rest retrieved from reference TRBV7-2 and TRBJ1-2, is GAGVSQSPSNKVTEKGKDVELRCDPISGHTALYWYRQSLGQGLEFLIYFQGNSAPDKSGLPSDRFSAERTGGSVSTLTIQRTQQEDSAVYLCASSLANRMGGYTFGSGTRLTVV.